This TCR beta chain was recorded in a study of OX40 agonist ivuxolimab in advanced cancers. Only a few counts were recorded for this clone. Produced via immunoSEQ multiplex PCR; TCRdb's table is partial and in-frame only. The sample includes about 40,000 clones, roughly 80% of them seen just once. Germline assignment: CDR1 KGHSH and CDR2 LQKENI. Trimming pared 3 bases from V and 2 bases from J, leaving 7 bases between. The CDR3 runs to 13 residues. Sample: CD4+ or CD8+ T cells sorted from blood, taken in a trial of the OX40 agonist ivuxolimab. The gene calls are TRBV18 and TRBJ1-1, with D maybe TRBD1 (5 bases). The source is an adult with an advanced solid tumor such as melanoma, head and neck, liver or kidney cancer. CDR3 nucleotide sequence: TGTGCCAGCTCACCTGGGACCAACACTGAAGCTTTCTTT. It specifies CASSPGTNTEAFF.